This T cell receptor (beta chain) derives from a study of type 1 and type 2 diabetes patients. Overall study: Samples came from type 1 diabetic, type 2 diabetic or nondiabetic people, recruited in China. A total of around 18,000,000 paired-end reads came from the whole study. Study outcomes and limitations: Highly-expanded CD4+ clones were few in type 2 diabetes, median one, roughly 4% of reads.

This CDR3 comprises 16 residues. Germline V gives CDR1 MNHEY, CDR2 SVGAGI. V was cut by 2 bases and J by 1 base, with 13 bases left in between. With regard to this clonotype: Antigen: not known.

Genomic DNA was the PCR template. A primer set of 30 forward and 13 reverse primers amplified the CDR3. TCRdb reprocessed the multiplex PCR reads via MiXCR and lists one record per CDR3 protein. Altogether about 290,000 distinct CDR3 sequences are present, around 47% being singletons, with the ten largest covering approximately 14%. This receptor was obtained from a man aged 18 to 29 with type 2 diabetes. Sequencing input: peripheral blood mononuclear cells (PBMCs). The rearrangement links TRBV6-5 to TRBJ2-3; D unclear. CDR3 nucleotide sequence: TGTGCCAGCAGTTACCCCCCCTTGCCCCGCACAGATACGCAGTATTTT. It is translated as CASSYPPLPRTDTQYF.